This entry lists 27 T cell receptor beta chains sequenced from one sample in a study of identical twins. MiXCR, applied by TCRdb to the 5' RACE reads, yields one record per CDR3 protein. This table holds fewer than 650,000 distinct CDR3 sequences, around 7.5% found once. These data also formed part of another study, on yellow fever vaccine responses in identical twins.

Specimen: PBMCs. The receptors here all came from a woman under 30 in good health.

This clonotype was seen more than once but under ten times. The CDR3 loop is CASSLEASGSSSTDTQYF. The DNA of the CDR3 is TGCGCCAGCAGCCTGGAGGCTAGCGGGAGTAGCAGCACAGATACGCAGTATTTT. The chain recombines TRBV5-1 with TRBJ2-3; 10 bases line up with TRBD2. Germline trimming cut 4 bases from V and 0 bases from J; bases unmatched to any gene: 11. CDR1 is SGHRS, CDR2 YFSETQ, per germline. This CDR3 spans 18 amino acids.

This clonotype was detected only a few times. The chain carries TRBV6-1 and TRBJ2-7, with TRBD2 matching 10 bases. Germline-derived CDR1 and CDR2 are MNHNS and SASEGT. Trimming took 6 bases from V and 0 from J; bases not matched to a gene: 2. The CDR3 spans 14 residues. CDR3 amino acids: CASRASGGSYEQYV. Written as DNA, the CDR3 is TGTGCCAGCAGGGCTAGCGGGGGCTCCTACGAGCAGTACGTC.

The chain employs TRBV3-1 and TRBJ2-7; weak D call: TRBD2 (6 bases). Germline values: CDR1 LGHDT, CDR2 YNNKEL (reference sequence). V shed 3 bases and J shed 2 bases, with 17 bases lying between them. CDR3 length: 16 residues. DNA of the CDR3: TGTGCCAGCAGCCATGGAGGGAGTAGTTTTGCCTACGAGCAGTACTTC. This encodes CASSHGGSSFAYEQYF.

This clonotype was counted ten times or more. This chain uses TRBV5-6 with TRBJ2-2, with D perhaps given as TRBD1 or TRBD2 (6 bases each). The germline V gene has CDR1 SGHDT and CDR2 YYEEEE. This CDR3 contains 15 residues. The V and J ends lost 2 bases and 4 bases respectively, with 12 bases between them. CDR3 nucleotides: TGTGCCAGCAGCTTCCCGGGGGCCGGCACCGGGGAGCTGTTTTTT. Its protein product is CASSFPGAGTGELFF.

V is TRBV19 and J is TRBJ1-2, with D perhaps matching TRBD1 (5 bases). The CDR3 length is 14 residues. CDR1 LNHDA and CDR2 SQIVND come from the germline V gene (reference sequence). Trimming pared 3 bases from V and 4 bases from J, leaving 12 bases between. The CDR3 region has the DNA TGTGCCAGTAGTATTTCGGGGCCCGGCTATGGCTACACCTTC. Its translation is CASSISGPGYGYTF. The variable domain in full, with the rest retrieved from reference TRBV19 and TRBJ1-2, is DGGITQSPKYLFRKEGQNVTLSCEQNLNHDAMYWYRQDPGQGLRLIYYSQIVNDFQKGDIAEGYSVSREKKESFPLTVTSAQKNPTAFYLCASSISGPGYGYTFGSGTRLTVV.

This clonotype came up many times. The chain joins TRBV5-1 to TRBJ2-2; 7 nucleotides match TRBD2. The CDR3 totals 17 residues. The ends lost 4 bases at V and 6 bases at J; junction bases unmatched: 15. CDR1 is SGHRS and CDR2 is YFSETQ in the germline V gene. This CDR3 is CASSPGGVAGASGELFF. The CDR3 DNA reads TGCGCCAGCAGCCCCGGAGGTGTGGCGGGAGCCTCCGGGGAGCTGTTTTTT.

Many counts were recorded for this clonotype. The J gene is TRBJ1-6, the V gene TRBV10-3; D unclear. Germline CDR1 ENHRY, CDR2 SYGVKD. Trimming cost V 2 bases and J 6 bases, with 8 bases left between them. The CDR3 totals 14 residues. CDR3 amino acids: CAISELPSNSPLHF. CDR3 in DNA: TGTGCCATCAGTGAGCTGCCCTCTAATTCACCCCTCCACTTT.

The chain combines TRBV28 with TRBJ2-7; D gene unclear. The V gene lost 7 bases and the J gene lost 2 bases, with 15 bases spanning the gap. CDR3 length: 14 amino acids. The germline CDR1 and CDR2 sequences are MDHEN and SYDVKM. Written as DNA, the CDR3 is TGTGCCAGCACCCTCGAACTACCCCCCTACGAGCAGTACTTC. Its translation: CASTLELPPYEQYF.

This clonotype was counted at least ten times. The CDR3 sequence is CASRRGLTNTGELFF. CDR3 DNA: TGTGCCAGCAGACGGGGTTTGACGAACACCGGGGAGCTGTTTTTT. V is TRBV7-6 and J is TRBJ2-2, with D possibly TRBD2 on 5 matching bases. Germline V lookup: CDR1 SGHVS, CDR2 FNYEAQ. This CDR3 comprises 15 residues. V lost 6 bases, J lost 0 bases, and 11 bases lay in between. The full variable domain, rest sourced from reference TRBV7-6 and TRBJ2-2, is GAGVSQSPRYKVTKRGQDVALRCDPISGHVSLYWYRQALGQGPEFLTYFNYEAQQDKSGLPNDRFSAERPEGSISTLTIQRTEQRDSAMYRCASRRGLTNTGELFFGEGSRLTVL.

The chain joins TRBV5-6 to TRBJ2-3, with D possibly called TRBD1 or TRBD2 (5 bases each). The CDR3 length is 12 residues. Per the germline V gene, CDR1 is SGHDT and CDR2 is YYEEEE. With 3 bases removed from V and 7 bases from J, the gap between germline ends came to 9 bases. CDR3 coding DNA: TGTGCCAGCAGCTCAGGGAGTTATACGCAGTATTTT. It is translated as CASSSGSYTQYF.

The chain links TRBV14 to TRBJ2-3; 8 nucleotides agree with TRBD2. The germline V gene has CDR1 SGHDN and CDR2 FVKESK. The trim removed 5 bases at V and 0 bases at J, leaving 7 bases unmatched. The CDR3 has 16 amino acids. Written as DNA, the CDR3 is TGTGCCAGCAGCGCCTTAGCGGGAACTAGCACAGATACGCAGTATTTT. Residues: CASSALAGTSTDTQYF.

This sequence joins TRBV5-1 and TRBJ2-2, with a weak D call TRBD1 (6 bases). Deletions cut 4 bases from V and 7 bases from J, with 17 bases between. Germline loops: CDR1 SGHRS, CDR2 YFSETQ. This CDR3 is built from 15 residues. In DNA form, the CDR3 reads TGCGCCAGCAGCCAACGGACAGTTGAAGACGGGGAGCTGTTTTTT. Its protein product is CASSQRTVEDGELFF.

The rearrangement links TRBV12-3 or TRBV12-4 to TRBJ2-4; tentative D call: TRBD2 (5 bases). Trimming pared 3 bases from V and 1 base from J, leaving 10 bases between. The CDR3 consists of 15 residues. The CDR3 loop reads CASSFRTGAKNIQYF. CDR3 sequence (DNA): TGTGCCAGCAGTTTTCGGACGGGGGCCAAAAACATTCAGTACTTC.

This clonotype turned up a few times. V usage is TRBV10-3 and J usage is TRBJ2-7; tentative D call: TRBD1 (7 bases). CDR1 and CDR2 from the germline V gene are ENHRY and SYGVKD. The ends were cut back, 10 bases at V and 4 bases at J, with 17 bases in the middle. CDR3 length: 13 amino acids. CDR3 in DNA: TGTGCCAGCTTGGGGCAGGGGGGATACGAGCAGTACTTC. This gives the protein CASLGQGGYEQYF.

This clonotype was picked up a small number of times. The genes are TRBV2 and TRBJ2-2; D may correspond to TRBD1 or TRBD2 (6 bases each). The CDR3 runs 14 residues. Per germline, CDR1 SNHLY and CDR2 FYNNEI. V lost 2 bases, J lost 8 bases, and 12 bases lay in between. For the CDR3, the DNA is TGTGCCAGCAGTGAACTTCGGGGGCCGGGGGAGCTGTTTTTT. It translates to CASSELRGPGELFF.

This clonotype was counted a few times. This chain connects TRBV20-1 to TRBJ1-5, with D possibly TRBD1 on 6 matching bases. The CDR3 contains 19 residues. Trimming cost V 3 bases and J 0 bases, with 24 bases left between them. In germline, CDR1 is DFQATT, CDR2 SNEGSKA (reference sequence). The CDR3 DNA reads TGCAGTGCTAGGGTTACAGGGAGCCCACTTGATTATAGCAATCAGCCCCAGCATTTT. This gives the protein CSARVTGSPLDYSNQPQHF.

In its sample, this clonotype was seen many times. The J gene is TRBJ1-5, the V gene TRBV6-1; 9 bases agree with TRBD1. J gave up 6 bases and V 6 bases, and 6 bases lay outside the gene matches. The CDR3 has 14 residues. Germline V gene data show CDR1 as MNHNS and CDR2 as SASEGT. CDR3 loop: CASSPRTGVQPQHF. DNA of the CDR3: TGTGCCAGCAGCCCAAGGACAGGGGTTCAGCCCCAGCATTTT.

The chain links TRBV20-1 to TRBJ2-5; 7 bases are a match to TRBD1. This CDR3 comprises 15 residues. Germline V lookup: CDR1 DFQATT, CDR2 SNEGSKA (reference sequence). Trimming cost V 0 bases and J 5 bases; bases outside gene matches: 9. This CDR3 is CSARDVYRGGETQYF. In DNA form, the CDR3 reads TGCAGTGCTAGAGATGTATACAGGGGTGGGGAGACCCAGTACTTC.

This clonotype was observed a few times. The chain recombines TRBV20-1 with TRBJ2-6; TRBD1 is a possible D gene (5 bases). The V gene lost 6 bases and the J gene lost 0 bases, with 12 bases spanning the gap. CDR3 length: 15 amino acids. In germline, CDR1 is DFQATT, CDR2 SNEGSKA (reference sequence). CDR3 DNA sequence: TGCAGTGCACCGGACACAAGCTCTGGGGCCAACGTCCTGACTTTC. It codes for CSAPDTSSGANVLTF.

Many counts were recorded for this clonotype. The V and J genes are TRBV4-1 and TRBJ1-1; the D is unclear. Germline CDR1 and CDR2: MGHRA and YSYEKL. This CDR3 comprises 14 residues. Trimming pared 2 bases from V and 4 bases from J, leaving 11 bases between. CDR3 residues: CASSQSVGITEAFF. The CDR3 DNA follows: TGCGCCAGCAGCCAAAGCGTAGGGATCACTGAAGCTTTCTTT.

This clonotype was seen ten or more times. The V and J genes are TRBV29-1 and TRBJ2-7; D is perhaps TRBD1 or TRBD2 (5 bases each). Trimming removed 6 bases from V and 3 bases from J, with 21 bases in between. CDR1 and CDR2 (germline): SQVTM, ANQGSEA. The CDR3 has 15 amino acids. CDR3 region: CSVNLGPWRFYEQYF. The CDR3 DNA is TGCAGCGTCAATTTGGGACCCTGGAGGTTCTACGAGCAGTACTTC.

This clonotype came up a few times. The chain joins TRBV12-5 to TRBJ2-3; D possibly corresponds to TRBD1 (6 bases). The CDR3 is made up of 16 amino acids. Germline-derived CDR1 and CDR2 are LGHNT and FRNRAP. V was shortened by 2 bases and J by 2 bases, with 14 bases between the two germline ends. CDR3: CASGLSMGQATDTQYF. The CDR3 DNA follows: TGTGCTAGTGGTTTGTCAATGGGACAAGCCACAGATACGCAGTATTTT.

The gene calls are TRBV2 and TRBJ2-4; perhaps D is TRBD1 or TRBD2 (6 bases each). The CDR3 contains 17 residues. V dropped 3 bases and J dropped 3 bases, with 18 bases sitting between them. Germline lookup yields CDR1 SNHLY and CDR2 FYNNEI. CDR3 protein: CASSDQGREGGKNIQYF. CDR3 DNA sequence: TGTGCCAGCAGTGACCAGGGGCGGGAAGGAGGCAAAAACATTCAGTACTTC.

This clonotype was counted between two and nine times. This sequence joins TRBV10-3 and TRBJ2-2; 8 bases map to TRBD2. This CDR3 contains 14 residues. Germline loops: CDR1 ENHRY, CDR2 SYGVKD. Trimming at V came to 10 bases and at J to 4 bases, leaving 8 bases not matched to a gene. The CDR3 loop is CATSTGGATGELFF. CDR3 nucleotides: TGTGCCACCTCAACCGGGGGGGCCACCGGGGAGCTGTTTTTT.

This clonotype appeared many times. The V call is TRBV5-1, the J call TRBJ2-1; D remains unclear. In germline, CDR1 is SGHRS, CDR2 YFSETQ. V was clipped by 0 bases and J by 0 bases, with 10 bases between them. The CDR3 spans 16 residues. In nucleotides, the CDR3 is TGCGCCAGCAGCTTGGGGCCTACCAGCTCCTACAATGAGCAGTTCTTC. It specifies CASSLGPTSSYNEQFF.

A few counts support this clonotype. This rearrangement joins TRBV12-3 or TRBV12-4 to TRBJ2-2, with TRBD2 as a possible D gene (6 bases). The CDR3 spans 16 residues. Trimming shortened V by 3 bases and J by 1 base, and 12 bases separated the two germline ends. CDR3 in DNA: TGTGCCAGCAGTTTCCGACTAGTGGGGAACACCGGGGAGCTGTTTTTT. As protein: CASSFRLVGNTGELFF.

This clonotype was seen many times. The chain is built from TRBV12-3 or TRBV12-4 and TRBJ1-2; D gene unclear. Trimming stripped 5 bases from V and 8 bases from J, with 6 bases between. The CDR3 spans 10 residues. CDR3 sequence: CASSRYGYTF. DNA of the CDR3: TGTGCCAGCAGTCGATACGGCTACACCTTC.